This T cell receptor beta chain was profiled in a study of T cell responses to AZD1222 COVID-19 vaccine (TCRdb year 2021). With regard to the full study: A total of under 250 trial participants underwent TCR sequencing, of whom roughly 210 had received two doses of AZD1222 and about 26 had received two doses of the MenACWY control vaccine. Trial participants were enrolled into age subgroups of 18-55, 56-69 and 70-plus years, which contained about 150, 27 and 61 TCR-sequenced participants, respectively.

The CDR3 regions of human TCRbeta chains were analyzed by immunosequencing. Per the original workflow: Repertoire TCRs were checked for matches against a reference library of SARS-CoV-2-specific TCRs that had been generated using the MIRA antigen-specificity platform. Breadth was defined as the fraction of unique TCRs that were SARS-CoV-2-associated, and depth was defined as the fraction of total T cells that were SARS-CoV-2-associated. Using the MIRA data, each spike-specific TCR was assigned both to the spike region to which the TCR was reactive and to a CD4 or CD8 class. Log10-transformed breadth and depth values were compared by one-way ANOVA with Sidak's multiple comparisons tests. TCRdb took this table from immuneACCESS and kept in-frame rearrangements with V and J called. Such tables lack part of the clones; where checked against another copy, unresolved V genes explain under half of the gap, and the rest is unexplained. V, J and clone size were drawn from that table, and D and trimming were deduced from the DNA. Across this sample there are about 84,000 clones, with just over 85% seen only once. The biggest ten clones account for about 6% of the sample.

Worth noting for this clone: Its cognate antigen has yet to be identified. Base qualities were left out, and no much larger clone turns up one base away.

Per the germline V gene, SGHVS is the CDR1 and FNYEAQ is the CDR2. V lost 3 bases and J lost 0 bases, and the count of bases not matched to a germline gene is 11. Spanning cysteine to phenylalanine, the CDR3 consists of 18 amino acids. Only the CDR3 DNA is retained, 54 bases long and in frame from the first base. This sample's time point label indicates: about 28 days (+/-7) after the second vaccine dose. AZD1222 recipients with second doses at about 4 weeks or about 12 weeks were pooled, because spike-specific TCR depth and breadth did not differ between schedules. The vaccinee samples were drawn from two UK trials, COV001 and COV002, one of which was a single-blind randomized controlled phase 2/3 trial testing AZD1222 (ChAdOx1 nCoV-19) in healthy adults. For TCRbeta chain sequencing, PBMC samples were collected from trial participants at day 0 and at day 28 after the second dose. Study-wide findings and limitations: Reportedly, almost half of the unique spike-specific TCRs recognized epitopes lying outside the regions that are mutated in the B.1.351 and B.1.1.7 variants. The vaccine-associated CD4 TCRs covered the entire spike protein, and the dominant responses fell in regions 160-218 and 743-854. The 56-69-year group was small, and its depth increase did not reach significance, likely because of low power. After two AZD1222 doses, spike-specific TCR breadth and depth were significantly higher than at day 0 and than in MenACWY recipients. Conclusions about previously exposed vaccinees were limited because only a handful of AZD1222 recipients were SARS-CoV-2 seropositive at baseline. Participants were mostly white British, with more females than males. The authors suggested clonal diversity may have been underestimated. Because no day 14 peak-response samples were available, repertoires were characterized only after the peak T cell response.

The sequence was obtained from an adult who received the AZD1222 COVID-19 vaccine. Rearrangement joined TRBV7-6 to TRBJ1-3; 7 nucleotides in the junction match TRBD1. The sample consisted of peripheral blood, taken 28 days after the second AZD1222 dose. The DNA is as follows: TGTGCCAGCAGCTTCGAAACCGGGACAGTGAGCTCTGGAAACACCATATATTTT. It specifies CASSFETGTVSSGNTIYF.